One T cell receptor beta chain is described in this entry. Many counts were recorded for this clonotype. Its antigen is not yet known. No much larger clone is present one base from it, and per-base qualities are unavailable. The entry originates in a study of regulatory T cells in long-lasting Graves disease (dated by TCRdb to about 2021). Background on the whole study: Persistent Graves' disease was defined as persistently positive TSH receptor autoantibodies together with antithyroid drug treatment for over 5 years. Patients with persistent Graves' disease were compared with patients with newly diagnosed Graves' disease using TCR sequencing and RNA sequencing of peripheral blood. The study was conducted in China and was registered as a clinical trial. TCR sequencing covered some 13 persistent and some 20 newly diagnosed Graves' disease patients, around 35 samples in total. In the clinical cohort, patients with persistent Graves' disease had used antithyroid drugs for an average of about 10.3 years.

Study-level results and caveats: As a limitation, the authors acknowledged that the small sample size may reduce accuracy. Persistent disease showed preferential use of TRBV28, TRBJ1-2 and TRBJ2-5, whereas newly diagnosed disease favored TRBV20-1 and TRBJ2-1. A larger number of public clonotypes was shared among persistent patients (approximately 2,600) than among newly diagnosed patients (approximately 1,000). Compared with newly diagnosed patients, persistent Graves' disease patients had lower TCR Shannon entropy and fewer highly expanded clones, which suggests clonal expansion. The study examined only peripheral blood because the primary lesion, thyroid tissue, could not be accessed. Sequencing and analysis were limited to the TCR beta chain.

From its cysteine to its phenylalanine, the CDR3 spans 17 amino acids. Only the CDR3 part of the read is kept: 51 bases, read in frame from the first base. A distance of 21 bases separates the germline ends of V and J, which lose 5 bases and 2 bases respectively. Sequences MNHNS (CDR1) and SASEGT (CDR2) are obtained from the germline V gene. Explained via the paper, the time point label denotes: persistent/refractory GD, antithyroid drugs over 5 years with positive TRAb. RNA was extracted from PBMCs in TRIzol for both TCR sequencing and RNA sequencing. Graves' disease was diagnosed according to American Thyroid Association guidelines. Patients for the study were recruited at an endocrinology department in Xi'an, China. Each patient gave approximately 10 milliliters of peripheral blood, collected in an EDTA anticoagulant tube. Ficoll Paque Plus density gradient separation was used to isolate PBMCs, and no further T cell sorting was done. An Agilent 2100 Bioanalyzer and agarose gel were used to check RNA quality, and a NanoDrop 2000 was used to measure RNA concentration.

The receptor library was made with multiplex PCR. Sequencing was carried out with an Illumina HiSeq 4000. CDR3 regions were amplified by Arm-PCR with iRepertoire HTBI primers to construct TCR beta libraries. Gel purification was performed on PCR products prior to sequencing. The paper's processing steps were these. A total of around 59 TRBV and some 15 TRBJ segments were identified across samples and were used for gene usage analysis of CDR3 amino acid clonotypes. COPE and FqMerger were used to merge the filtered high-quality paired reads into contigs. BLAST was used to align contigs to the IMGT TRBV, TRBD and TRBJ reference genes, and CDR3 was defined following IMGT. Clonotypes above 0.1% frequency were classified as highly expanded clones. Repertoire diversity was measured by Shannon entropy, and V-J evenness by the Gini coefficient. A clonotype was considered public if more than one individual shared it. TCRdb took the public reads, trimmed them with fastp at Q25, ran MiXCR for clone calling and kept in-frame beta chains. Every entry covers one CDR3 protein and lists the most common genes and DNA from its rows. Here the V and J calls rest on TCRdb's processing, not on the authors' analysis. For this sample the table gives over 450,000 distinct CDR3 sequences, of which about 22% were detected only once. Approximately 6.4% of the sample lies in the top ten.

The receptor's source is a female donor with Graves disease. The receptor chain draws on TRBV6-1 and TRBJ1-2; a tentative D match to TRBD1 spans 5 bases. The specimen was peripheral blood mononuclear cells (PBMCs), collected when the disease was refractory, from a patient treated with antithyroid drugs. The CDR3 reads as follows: CASSPPGTHTMNYGYTF. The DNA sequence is TGTGCCAGCAGTCCCCCGGGGACGCATACCATGAACTATGGCTACACCTTC.